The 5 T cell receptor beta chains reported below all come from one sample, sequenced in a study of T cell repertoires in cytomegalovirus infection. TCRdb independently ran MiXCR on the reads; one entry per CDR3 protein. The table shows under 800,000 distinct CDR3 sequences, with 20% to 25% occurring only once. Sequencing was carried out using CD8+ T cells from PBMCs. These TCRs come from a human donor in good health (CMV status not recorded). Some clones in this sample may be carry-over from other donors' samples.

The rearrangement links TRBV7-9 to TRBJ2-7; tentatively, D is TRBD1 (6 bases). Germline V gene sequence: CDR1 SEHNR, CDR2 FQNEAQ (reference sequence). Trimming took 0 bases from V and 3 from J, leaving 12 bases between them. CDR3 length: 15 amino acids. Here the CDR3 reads CASSLARGTNYEQYV. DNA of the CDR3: TGTGCCAGCAGCTTAGCGCGAGGGACAAACTACGAGCAGTACGTC.

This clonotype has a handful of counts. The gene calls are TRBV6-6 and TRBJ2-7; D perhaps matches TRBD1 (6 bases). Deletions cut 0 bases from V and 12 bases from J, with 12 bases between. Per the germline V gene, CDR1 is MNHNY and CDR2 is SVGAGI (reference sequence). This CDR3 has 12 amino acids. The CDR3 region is CASSYSGTNLYV. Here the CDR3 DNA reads TGTGCCAGCAGTTACTCCGGGACAAACTTGTACGTC.

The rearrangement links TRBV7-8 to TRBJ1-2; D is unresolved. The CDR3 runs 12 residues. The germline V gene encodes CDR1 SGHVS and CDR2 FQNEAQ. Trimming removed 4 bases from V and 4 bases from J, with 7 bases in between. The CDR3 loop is CASSSMIYGYTF. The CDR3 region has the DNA TGTGCCAGCAGCTCCATGATCTATGGCTACACCTTC.

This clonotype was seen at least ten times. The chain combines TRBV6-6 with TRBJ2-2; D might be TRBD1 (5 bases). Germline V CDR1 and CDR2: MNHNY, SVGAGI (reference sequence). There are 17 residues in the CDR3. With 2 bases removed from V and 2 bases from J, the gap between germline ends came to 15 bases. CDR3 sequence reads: CASSYPRETENTGELFF. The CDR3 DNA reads TGTGCCAGCAGTTACCCTCGTGAGACAGAAAACACCGGGGAGCTGTTTTTT.

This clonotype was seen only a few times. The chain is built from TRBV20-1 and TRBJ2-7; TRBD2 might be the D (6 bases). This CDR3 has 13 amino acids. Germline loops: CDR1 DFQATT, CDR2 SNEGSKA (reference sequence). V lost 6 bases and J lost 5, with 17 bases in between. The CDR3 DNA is TGCAGTGCGCGGGACCCAGGGCCCCACGAGCAGTACTTC. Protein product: CSARDPGPHEQYF.